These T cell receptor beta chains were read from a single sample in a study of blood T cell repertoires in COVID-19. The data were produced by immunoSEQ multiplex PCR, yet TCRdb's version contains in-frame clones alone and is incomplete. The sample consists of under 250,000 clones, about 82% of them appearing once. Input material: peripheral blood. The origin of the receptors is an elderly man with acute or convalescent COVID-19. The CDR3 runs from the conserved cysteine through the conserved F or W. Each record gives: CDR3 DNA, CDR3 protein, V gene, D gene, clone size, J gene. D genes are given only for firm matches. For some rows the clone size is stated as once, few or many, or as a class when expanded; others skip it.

CDR3 DNA: TGTGCCAGCAGCCACCAAACAGGAACTGAAGCTTTCTTT
CDR3 protein: CASSHQTGTEAFF
V gene: TRBV14
D gene: -
clone size: -
J gene: TRBJ1-1

CDR3 DNA: TGTGCCACCAGCAGGATAACAGGCACCGGGGAGCTGTTTTTT
CDR3 protein: CATSRITGTGELFF
V gene: TRBV15
D gene: -
clone size: -
J gene: TRBJ2-2

CDR3 DNA: TGTGCCAGCAGCCAAGTTCCTGGGCTGTTCATGAACACTGAAGCTTTCTTT
CDR3 protein: CASSQVPGLFMNTEAFF
V gene: TRBV14
D gene: -
clone size: -
J gene: TRBJ1-1

CDR3 DNA: TGTGCCAGCAGAGGGGGTCTAGCGGGACTCTACAATGAGCAGTTCTTC
CDR3 protein: CASRGGLAGLYNEQFF
V gene: TRBV2
D gene: TRBD2
clone size: -
J gene: TRBJ2-1

CDR3 DNA: TGTGCCAGTAGCTCACAAGCTAACTATGGCTACACCTTC
CDR3 protein: CASSSQANYGYTF
V gene: TRBV19
D gene: -
clone size: -
J gene: TRBJ1-2

CDR3 DNA: TGTGCCAGCAGTTCCCGGACAGCAGGGCCAGAGACCCAGTACTTC
CDR3 protein: CASSSRTAGPETQYF
V gene: TRBV28
D gene: -
clone size: -
J gene: TRBJ2-5

CDR3 DNA: TGTGCCAGCAGTGAGGGGAGGCGTTTTTCCTACGAGCAGTACTTC
CDR3 protein: CASSEGRRFSYEQYF
V gene: TRBV25-1
D gene: -
clone size: -
J gene: TRBJ2-7

CDR3 DNA: TGTGCCAGTAGTATCCTCGACAGCCCTCAACATTTT
CDR3 protein: CASSILDSPQHF
V gene: TRBV19
D gene: -
clone size: -
J gene: TRBJ1-5

CDR3 DNA: TGTGCCAGTAGTATGGGAGGCCTAGGGGCCAACGTCCTGACTTTC
CDR3 protein: CASSMGGLGANVLTF
V gene: TRBV19
D gene: -
clone size: -
J gene: TRBJ2-6

CDR3 DNA: TGTGCCAGCAGCCAAAGGAAAGGGGGCGCTCTCCCTTATGGTGGCTACACCTTC
CDR3 protein: CASSQRKGGALPYGGYTF
V gene: TRBV3-1/TRBV3-2
D gene: TRBD1
clone size: -
J gene: TRBJ1-2

CDR3 DNA: TGTGCCAGCAGAACCGGGACAGGGGACCAAGAGACCCAGTACTTC
CDR3 protein: CASRTGTGDQETQYF
V gene: TRBV5-4
D gene: TRBD1
clone size: -
J gene: TRBJ2-5

CDR3 DNA: TGTGCCAGCAGTGATCGACAGGGAATCTCAACTAATGAAAAACTGTTTTTT
CDR3 protein: CASSDRQGISTNEKLFF
V gene: TRBV6-1
D gene: TRBD1
clone size: -
J gene: TRBJ1-4

CDR3 DNA: TGTGCCAGCAGTTTATCGTGGGGACAGGGGAACCTTAACACTGAAGCTTTCTTT
CDR3 protein: CASSLSWGQGNLNTEAFF
V gene: TRBV13
D gene: TRBD1
clone size: -
J gene: TRBJ1-1

CDR3 DNA: TGTGCCAGCTCACCTAGGGGTGACACTGAAGCTTTCTTT
CDR3 protein: CASSPRGDTEAFF
V gene: TRBV18
D gene: -
clone size: -
J gene: TRBJ1-1

CDR3 DNA: TGCGCCAGCAGCCAAGTTTACAGGGAGTCTCGCGAGCAGTACTTC
CDR3 protein: CASSQVYRESREQYF
V gene: TRBV4-1
D gene: -
clone size: -
J gene: TRBJ2-7

CDR3 DNA: TGTGCCAGCAGCGTAGAGGGGGATCGGCAGACCGGGGAGCTGTTTTTT
CDR3 protein: CASSVEGDRQTGELFF
V gene: TRBV9
D gene: -
clone size: -
J gene: TRBJ2-2

CDR3 DNA: TGTGCCAGCAGCCAAGATAAAATAGGAGGAGGCTACACCTTC
CDR3 protein: CASSQDKIGGGYTF
V gene: TRBV4-2
D gene: -
clone size: -
J gene: TRBJ1-2

CDR3 DNA: TGTGCCAGCAGCCCTAGGGGGAGGGGGGCCTACAATGAGCAGTTCTTC
CDR3 protein: CASSPRGRGAYNEQFF
V gene: TRBV27
D gene: -
clone size: -
J gene: TRBJ2-1

CDR3 DNA: TGTGCCAGCACCATAGACAGGGCCCTCTACAATGAGCAGTTCTTC
CDR3 protein: CASTIDRALYNEQFF
V gene: TRBV5-4
D gene: TRBD1
clone size: -
J gene: TRBJ2-1

CDR3 DNA: TGTGCCAGCACCCGAACGACGGGCTCCTACAATGAGCAGTTCTTC
CDR3 protein: CASTRTTGSYNEQFF
V gene: TRBV5-4
D gene: -
clone size: once
J gene: TRBJ2-1

CDR3 DNA: TGTGCCAGCAGCTTAGAGGCAGGCCGCAATCAGCCCCAGCATTTT
CDR3 protein: CASSLEAGRNQPQHF
V gene: TRBV7-2
D gene: -
clone size: -
J gene: TRBJ1-5

CDR3 DNA: TGTGCCAGCAGCTTGGGGACTAGCGGGAGAGACGAGCAGTACTTC
CDR3 protein: CASSLGTSGRDEQYF
V gene: TRBV7-9
D gene: TRBD2
clone size: -
J gene: TRBJ2-7

CDR3 DNA: TGCGCCAGCAGATACGGGGGGGCTGCAACTAATGAAAAACTGTTTTTT
CDR3 protein: CASRYGGAATNEKLFF
V gene: TRBV5-1
D gene: -
clone size: -
J gene: TRBJ1-4

CDR3 DNA: TGTGCCACCAGCCGTTTACTAGCGGGAGGGAAAGGGGGCAATGAGCAGTTCTTC
CDR3 protein: CATSRLLAGGKGGNEQFF
V gene: TRBV15
D gene: TRBD2
clone size: -
J gene: TRBJ2-1

CDR3 DNA: TGTGCCAGCAGTTTCCCGACAGCTCAATCCTACGAGCAGTACTTC
CDR3 protein: CASSFPTAQSYEQYF
V gene: TRBV28
D gene: -
clone size: -
J gene: TRBJ2-7

CDR3 DNA: TGTGCCAGCAGCGACAGGGGGCGAGATCACGAGCAGTACTTC
CDR3 protein: CASSDRGRDHEQYF
V gene: TRBV7-6
D gene: TRBD1
clone size: -
J gene: TRBJ2-7

CDR3 DNA: TGTGCCAGCAGCCCCCGACAGGGATTGCAAGAGACCCAGTACTTC
CDR3 protein: CASSPRQGLQETQYF
V gene: TRBV7-2
D gene: TRBD1
clone size: -
J gene: TRBJ2-5

CDR3 DNA: TGTGCCAGCAGCTTAGTCGTCTCCTTCCCGGAGGACTTC
CDR3 protein: CASSLVVSFPEDF
V gene: TRBV11-2
D gene: -
clone size: -
J gene: TRBJ2-7

CDR3 DNA: TGTGCCAGCAGGCGACCGGGACAGGGAGCCAATGAGCAGTTCTTC
CDR3 protein: CASRRPGQGANEQFF
V gene: TRBV27
D gene: TRBD1
clone size: -
J gene: TRBJ2-1

CDR3 DNA: TGTGCCACCAGCTCACAGGGGGCTAGCACAGATACGCAGTATTTT
CDR3 protein: CATSSQGASTDTQYF
V gene: TRBV15
D gene: TRBD1
clone size: once
J gene: TRBJ2-3

CDR3 DNA: TGTGCCAGCAGTACAACAGGGGCAGCTGGAAACACCATATATTTT
CDR3 protein: CASSTTGAAGNTIYF
V gene: TRBV28
D gene: TRBD1
clone size: -
J gene: TRBJ1-3

CDR3 DNA: TGTGCCAGCAGGGGGGGATACCTGGACGGCTACACCTTC
CDR3 protein: CASRGGYLDGYTF
V gene: TRBV2
D gene: -
clone size: -
J gene: TRBJ1-2

CDR3 DNA: TGCGCCAGCAGCCAAAGCTTGTCCGGGGGGGCTTACAATGAGCAGTTCTTC
CDR3 protein: CASSQSLSGGAYNEQFF
V gene: TRBV4-1
D gene: TRBD2
clone size: -
J gene: TRBJ2-1

CDR3 DNA: TGTGCCAGCAGTTCCTCAGGGGGGAGTGAGACCCAGTACTTC
CDR3 protein: CASSSSGGSETQYF
V gene: TRBV28
D gene: -
clone size: -
J gene: TRBJ2-5

CDR3 DNA: TGTGCCAGCACCCTCTCGTTTATGAACACTGAAGCTTTCTTT
CDR3 protein: CASTLSFMNTEAFF
V gene: TRBV6-5
D gene: -
clone size: -
J gene: TRBJ1-1

CDR3 DNA: TGTGCCAGCAGTGAAGCGGGGCAGGGAACCTCCTATGGCTACACCTTC
CDR3 protein: CASSEAGQGTSYGYTF
V gene: TRBV2
D gene: -
clone size: -
J gene: TRBJ1-2

CDR3 DNA: TGTGCCAGCAGCCCACCGCGAGGGACATCCTCCTACGAGCAGTACTTC
CDR3 protein: CASSPPRGTSSYEQYF
V gene: TRBV3-1/TRBV3-2
D gene: -
clone size: once
J gene: TRBJ2-7

CDR3 DNA: TGCGCCAGCAGCTCCGGGACAGATAATTCACCCCTCCACTTT
CDR3 protein: CASSSGTDNSPLHF
V gene: TRBV5-1
D gene: TRBD1
clone size: -
J gene: TRBJ1-6

CDR3 DNA: TGTGCCAGCAGTGAAGAAATCGGGAGGAATTCACCCCTCCACTTT
CDR3 protein: CASSEEIGRNSPLHF
V gene: TRBV25-1
D gene: -
clone size: -
J gene: TRBJ1-6

CDR3 DNA: TGTGCCACCGGCCCCCCCTCCTTTAATGAAAAACTGTTTTTT
CDR3 protein: CATGPPSFNEKLFF
V gene: TRBV15
D gene: -
clone size: -
J gene: TRBJ1-4

CDR3 DNA: TGTGCCAGCAGCCCAGTGGCTAGCGGGAGCTACAATGAGCAGTTCTTC
CDR3 protein: CASSPVASGSYNEQFF
V gene: TRBV3-1/TRBV3-2
D gene: TRBD2
clone size: -
J gene: TRBJ2-1